This T cell receptor (beta chain) was identified during a study of PD-L1 blockade in urothelial cancer. Libraries were prepared by immunoSEQ multiplex PCR; TCRdb keeps only in-frame clonotypes and omits some of them. This sample has about 52,000 clones, with about 80% found just once. The table lists this clone with a count of one. V lost 4 bases and J lost 1, with 9 bases in between. Germline loops: CDR1 SGHDT, CDR2 YYEEEE. This CDR3 comprises 14 residues. V is TRBV5-6 and J is TRBJ1-5; D possibly corresponds to TRBD1 (6 bases). The TCR was taken from a man aged 35 to 55 with urothelial cancer. Specimen: PBMCs, collected around atezolizumab (anti-PD-L1) treatment. The CDR3, as DNA: TGTGCCAGCAGCATCGGGACAAGCAATCAGCCCCAGCATTTT. This translates into CASSIGTSNQPQHF.